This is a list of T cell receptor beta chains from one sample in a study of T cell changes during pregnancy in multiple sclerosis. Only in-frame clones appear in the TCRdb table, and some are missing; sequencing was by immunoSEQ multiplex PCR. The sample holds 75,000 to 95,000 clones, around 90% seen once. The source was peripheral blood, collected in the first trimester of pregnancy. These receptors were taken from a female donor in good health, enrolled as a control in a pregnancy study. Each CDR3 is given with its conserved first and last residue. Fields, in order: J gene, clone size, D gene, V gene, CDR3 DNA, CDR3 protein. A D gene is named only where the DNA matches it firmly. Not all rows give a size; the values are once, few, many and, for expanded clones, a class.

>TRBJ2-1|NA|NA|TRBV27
TGTGCCAGCAGTTCACCACAGGGAGCCTCCTACAATGAGCAGTTCTTC
CASSSPQGASYNEQFF
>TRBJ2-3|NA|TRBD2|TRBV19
TGTGCCAGTAGTATTACTAGCGGGAGAAGCACAGATACGCAGTATTTT
CASSITSGRSTDTQYF
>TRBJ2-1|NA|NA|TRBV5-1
TGCGCCAGCAGCTTGGAACTAGCTCAGAATGAGCAGTTCTTC
CASSLELAQNEQFF
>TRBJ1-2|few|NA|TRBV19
TGTGCCAGTAGTATAGAAGCGGGGCAGGGCTATGGCTACACCTTC
CASSIEAGQGYGYTF
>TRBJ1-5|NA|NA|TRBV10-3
TGTGCCATCAGTGAGGGCAGGGACAATCAGCCCCAGCATTTT
CAISEGRDNQPQHF
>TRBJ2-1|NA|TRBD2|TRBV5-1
TGCGCCAGCAGCTTGCCTAGCGGGAGTTCGAATGAGCAGTTCTTC
CASSLPSGSSNEQFF
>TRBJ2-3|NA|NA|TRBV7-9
TGTGCCAGCAGCTTATCAGTCACAGATACGCAGTATTTT
CASSLSVTDTQYF
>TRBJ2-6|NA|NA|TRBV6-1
TGTGCCAGCAGTGAAAAGTCCGGAGCTGGGGCCAACGTCCTGACTTTC
CASSEKSGAGANVLTF
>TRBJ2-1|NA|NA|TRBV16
TGTGCCAGCAGCCAATCGATGCAGGGGTCGATAAGGAGCTCCTACAATGAGCAGTTCTTC
CASSQSMQGSIRSSYNEQFF
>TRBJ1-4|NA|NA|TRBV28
TGTGCCAGCAGTCCAGACAGAGCAACTAATGAAAAACTGTTTTTT
CASSPDRATNEKLFF
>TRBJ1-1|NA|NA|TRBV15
TGTGCCACCAGCAGACCTACAGGGACGGGTTGGGGGACTGAAGCTTTCTTT
CATSRPTGTGWGTEAFF
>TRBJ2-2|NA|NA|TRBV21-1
TGTGCCAGCAGCAAGAGGGGGCTAGCGGGAGAAAACACCGGGGAGCTGTTTTTT
CASSKRGLAGENTGELFF
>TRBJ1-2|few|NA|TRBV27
TGTGCCAGCAGTTTAACAGGGCCGTCCTATGGCTACACCTTC
CASSLTGPSYGYTF
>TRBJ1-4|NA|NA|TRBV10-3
TGTGCCATCCCCTCGGGACTTCCGGAGGAGACTAATGAAAAACTGTTTTTT
CAIPSGLPEETNEKLFF
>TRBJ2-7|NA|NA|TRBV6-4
TGTGCCAGCAGTAAGGGGGTCCACGAGCAGTACTTC
CASSKGVHEQYF
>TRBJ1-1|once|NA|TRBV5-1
TGCGCCAGCAGCTTGCCCCGGACAACTAACATGAACACTGAAGCTTTCTTT
CASSLPRTTNMNTEAFF
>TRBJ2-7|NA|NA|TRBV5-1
TGCGCCAGCAGCTTGGAAGGGGACACCGCCTACGAGCAGTACTTC
CASSLEGDTAYEQYF
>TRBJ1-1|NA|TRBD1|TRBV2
TGTGCCAGCAGTGTGACAGGGCGGACTGAAGCTTTCTTT
CASSVTGRTEAFF
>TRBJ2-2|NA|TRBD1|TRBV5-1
TGCGCCAGTGGGGACAGGGCTGACACCGGGGAGCTGTTTTTT
CASGDRADTGELFF
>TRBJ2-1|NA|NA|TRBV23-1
TGCGCCAGCAGTCAATGCTGGCGGGACGATGAGCAGTTCTTC
CASSQCWRDDEQFF
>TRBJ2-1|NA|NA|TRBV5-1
TGCGCCAGCAGCTTGGCCGCAGGGGATATCAATGAGCAGTTCTTC
CASSLAAGDINEQFF
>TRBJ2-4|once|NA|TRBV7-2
TGTGCCAGCAGCCTGACAGAATCCGCCGCCAAAAACATTCAGTACTTC
CASSLTESAAKNIQYF